This T cell receptor (beta chain) was observed in a study of CD8+CD57+ T cells in acquired aplastic anemia. With regard to this clonotype: As yet, its antigen is unknown.

Study conclusions and caveats: Patients and controls had CD8+ Simpson's diversity values that were not significantly distinct.

Genomic DNA constituted the template upon which TCR beta VDJ and CDR3 profiling was performed. MiXCR, run by TCRdb on the reads, gives a single entry per CDR3 protein. The repertoire includes approximately 120,000 distinct CDR3 sequences, less than 50% of them detected once, and more than 2.5% sits in the top ten. Whoever was chosen for sequencing had shown CD8+CD57+ cell expansion by flow cytometry. The sequence was obtained from a human donor with aplastic anemia. Sequenced: sorted CD4+, CD8+, or CD8+CD57+ T cells (not recorded which) from PBMCs.

This CDR3 is CASSFGVAGNTDTQYF. The CDR3 coding sequence is TGTGCCAGCAGCTTTGGAGTAGCGGGGAACACAGATACGCAGTATTTT. The chain carries TRBV11-1 and TRBJ2-3, with TRBD2 identical over 8 bases. J lost 2 bases, V lost 3 bases, and 7 bases had no gene match. Germline V CDR1 and CDR2: SGHAT, FQDESV (reference sequence). This CDR3 spans 16 amino acids.